This TCR beta chain was documented in a study of cytomegalovirus exposure and HLA in healthy donors. Study findings and constraints: A prior analysis recorded that most TCR beta V segments were productive about 87% or about 30% of the time. A later analysis linked a missense DCLRE1C variant to TCR beta V- and J-gene trimming. Rarity characterized most TCR sequences, yet some public TCRs appeared in many donors.

Primers: 60 Vbeta forward and 13 Jbeta reverse. Sequencing used immunoSEQ multiplex PCR; TCRdb keeps in-frame clones, though not all of them. The table shows about 120,000 clones, with around 76% occurring only once. This clone was seen more than once but under ten times. Its antigen is not known. The TCR sequence derives from a man in his forties or fifties in good health and CMV-seropositive. The sequenced material came from PBMCs.

This CDR3 reads CASRPGLDYEQYF. The CDR3 bases are TGTGCCAGCAGACCCGGACTAGACTACGAGCAGTACTTC. The rearrangement uses TRBV5-4 and TRBJ2-7; 7 bases match TRBD2. Per the germline V gene, CDR1 is SGHNT and CDR2 is YYREEE (reference sequence). The CDR3 covers 13 residues. V was clipped by 5 bases and J by 3 bases; unmatched bases: 5.